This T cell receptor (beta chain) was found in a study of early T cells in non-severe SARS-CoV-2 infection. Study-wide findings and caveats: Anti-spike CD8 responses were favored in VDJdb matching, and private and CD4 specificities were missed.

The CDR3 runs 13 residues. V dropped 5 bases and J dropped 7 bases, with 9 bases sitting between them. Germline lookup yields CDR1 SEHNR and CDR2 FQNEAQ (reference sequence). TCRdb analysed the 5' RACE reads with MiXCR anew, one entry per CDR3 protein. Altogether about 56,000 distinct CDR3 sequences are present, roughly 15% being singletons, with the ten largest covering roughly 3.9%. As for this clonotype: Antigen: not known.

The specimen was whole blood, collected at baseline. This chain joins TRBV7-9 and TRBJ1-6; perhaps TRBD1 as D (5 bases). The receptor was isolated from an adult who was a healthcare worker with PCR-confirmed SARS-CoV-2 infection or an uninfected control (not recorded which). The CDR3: CASSEQANSPLHF. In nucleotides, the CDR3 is TGTGCCAGCAGCGAACAGGCAAATTCACCCCTCCACTTT.